Included here is one T cell receptor beta chain sequence, with context. Sample treatment: around 19 received Ad26.COV2.S at low or high dose, single or two shots; roughly five received placebo; per-sample allocation not given. At day 63 after the first vaccine or placebo injection, samples were drawn. The data were obtained in a study of Ad26.COV2.S vaccination and SARS-CoV-2 variants. Germline CDR1 and CDR2: MNHEY and SVGAGI. Trimming stripped 3 bases from V and 0 bases from J, with 12 bases between. The CDR3 has 15 residues. The repertoire was sequenced with immunoSEQ multiplex PCR; TCRdb's copy has only in-frame clones and lacks some. The table includes 350,000 to 400,000 clones, around nine tenths detected once.

This TCR derives from a person aged 18-60 years who received the Ad26.COV2.S COVID-19 vaccine or a placebo. This sequence joins TRBV6-5 and TRBJ2-7; maybe TRBD2 (6 bases). The sequences come from peripheral blood, collected in a trial of Ad26.COV2.S vaccine versus placebo. The CDR3 protein is CASSYQAGPSYEQYF. The CDR3 coding sequence is TGTGCCAGCAGTTATCAAGCGGGTCCCTCCTACGAGCAGTACTTC.